This T cell receptor (beta chain) was recorded in a study of blood T cell repertoires in COVID-19. Study-wide background: The samples span acute and convalescent COVID-19 from the United States, Italy and Spain. T cells, B-cell-depleted T cells, or PBMCs provided the cDNA or gDNA that served as material.

Germline V lookup: CDR1 SGHNT, CDR2 YYREEE (reference sequence). Trimming pared 0 bases from V and 6 bases from J, leaving 9 bases between. This CDR3 region has 13 residues. Source study methods: Reference gene primer amplification yielded estimated nucleated cell counts. TCRdb keeps only in-frame clones here, not all; method: immunoSEQ multiplex PCR. For V, J and clone size, that table is used; D and trimming come from the DNA. The data contain under 150,000 clones, around 80% of them singletons. This clone was counted only a few times. The V gene is TRBV5-4, the J gene TRBJ1-1; the D is unclear. Sequencing used peripheral blood. This sequence originates from a man between 65 and 85 years old with acute or convalescent COVID-19. The CDR3 DNA is TGTGCCAGCAGCTTGGGCGGGGATTCTGAAGCTTTCTTT. Its protein is CASSLGGDSEAFF.